What follows are 27 T cell receptor beta chains derived from one specimen sequenced in a study of T cell repertoires in cytomegalovirus infection. TCRdb itself ran the reads through MiXCR, one entry per CDR3 protein. The data hold about 140,000 distinct CDR3 sequences, with under 8% observed a single time. Input material: PBMCs. Receptor source: a human donor in good health (CMV status not recorded). Some clones in this sample may be carry-over from other donors' samples.

This clonotype was seen many times. V usage is TRBV19 and J usage is TRBJ2-1; 9 positions match TRBD1. The CDR3 consists of 15 residues. J lost 7 bases, V lost 4 bases, and 8 bases had no gene match. From germline, CDR1 is LNHDA and CDR2 SQIVND (reference sequence). CDR3 nucleotide sequence: TGTGCCAGTAGTAAACCGGGACAGGGAGAAAATGAGCAGTTCTTC. Protein: CASSKPGQGENEQFF.

This clonotype was picked up many times. V usage is TRBV7-8 and J usage is TRBJ2-7; tentatively, D is TRBD1 or TRBD2 (5 bases each). V lost 5 bases to trimming and J lost 2 bases, with 13 bases between them. The CDR3 extends over 14 amino acids. Germline V gives CDR1 SGHVS, CDR2 FQNEAQ. The chain's CDR3 is CASSGRDGTYEQYF. The DNA for the CDR3 is TGTGCCAGCAGCGGCCGGGACGGAACCTACGAGCAGTACTTC.

This clonotype appeared many times. The V gene is TRBV7-2, the J gene TRBJ2-5; TRBD2 matches at 9 bases. This CDR3 is built from 14 residues. Trimming cost V 1 base and J 7 bases; bases outside gene matches: 4. Looked up from germline, CDR1 is SGHTA and CDR2 is FQGNSA. The CDR3 DNA is TGTGCCAGCAGCTTAGGCGGCGGGGGGGGGACCCAGTACTTC. Translated: CASSLGGGGGTQYF.

This clonotype was seen ten or more times. In DNA, the CDR3 is TGTGCCAGCAGCCCTCTAGCGGGGGGGCGTGCTGAGCAGTTCTTC. It translates to CASSPLAGGRAEQFF. The rearrangement uses TRBV7-2 and TRBJ2-1; 12 bases fit TRBD2. This CDR3 is 15 amino acids long. V shed 5 bases and J 9 bases; nucleotides not matched to a gene: 8. CDR1 and CDR2 from the germline V gene are SGHTA and FQGNSA.

This clonotype has ten or more counts. The rearrangement links TRBV7-2 to TRBJ1-5; no firm D call. V was trimmed by 4 bases and J by 3 bases, leaving 4 bases between them. Germline CDR1 reads SGHTA; CDR2 reads FQGNSA. The CDR3 is 12 amino acids. As DNA, the CDR3 is TGTGCCAGCAGCTCGTACAATCAGCCCCAGCATTTT. Its protein product is CASSSYNQPQHF.

This clonotype was picked up many times. V gene TRBV7-6 combines with J gene TRBJ1-6; D is uncertain. There are 13 residues in the CDR3. V lost 1 base to trimming and J lost 7 bases, with 5 bases between them. CDR1 and CDR2 from the germline V gene are SGHVS and FNYEAQ. The CDR3 loop is CASSLDPNSPLHF. The CDR3 nucleotides read TGTGCCAGCAGCTTAGATCCGAATTCACCCCTCCACTTT.

This clonotype has ten or more counts. CDR3 sequence (DNA): TGTGCCAGCAGCTTACCGCGGGGAGATAGCACAGATACGCAGTATTTT. Encoded protein: CASSLPRGDSTDTQYF. The chain combines TRBV7-2 with TRBJ2-3, with D maybe TRBD2 (6 bases). CDR3 size: 16 residues. V was trimmed by 2 bases and J by 0 bases, leaving 12 bases between them. Per the germline V gene, CDR1 is SGHTA and CDR2 is FQGNSA.

This clonotype was observed a few times. The rearrangement uses TRBV25-1 and TRBJ2-7; the D gene could be TRBD1 or TRBD2 (5 bases each). The germline V and J ends were trimmed by 7 bases and 0 bases, with 10 bases remaining between them. The CDR3 consists of 13 residues. Germline CDR1 reads MGHDK; CDR2 reads SYGVNS. CDR3 loop: CASTAGSSYEQYF. CDR3 nucleotide sequence: TGTGCCAGCACTGCAGGGAGCTCCTACGAGCAGTACTTC.

This clonotype was detected ten times or more. V gene TRBV12-3 or TRBV12-4 combines with J gene TRBJ1-4; TRBD1 is a possible D gene (6 bases). The CDR3 is 14 amino acids. The V gene lost 0 bases and the J gene lost 7 bases, with 9 bases spanning the gap. The CDR3 DNA reads as TGTGCCAGCAGTTTAGCGGGGGCGGTTGAAAAACTGTTTTTT. As protein: CASSLAGAVEKLFF.

Regarding this clonotype: A much larger clone lies a single base off, so this may be a read error. The chain recombines TRBV10-3 with TRBJ2-7; D possibly matches TRBD1 or TRBD2 (5 bases each). Germline V lookup: CDR1 ENHRY, CDR2 SYGVKD. The length of the CDR3 is 13 residues. The CDR3 protein is CAIGEGQYYEQYF. The CDR3 DNA is TGTGCCATCGGTGAGGGGCAGTACTACGAGCAGTACTTC.

This clonotype came up many times. The chain combines TRBV7-8 with TRBJ1-2; TRBD1 is a possible D gene (5 bases). CDR3 length: 15 amino acids. Trimming removed 4 bases from V and 2 bases from J, with 14 bases in between. Germline CDR1 is SGHVS and CDR2 is FQNEAQ. In DNA, the CDR3 is TGTGCCAGCAGCTCACTTAACCAGGGAAACTATGGCTACACCTTC. Protein sequence: CASSSLNQGNYGYTF.

This chain joins TRBV20-1 and TRBJ2-3; TRBD2 matches 7 bases. The CDR3 sequence is 15 residues long. V was clipped by 3 bases and J by 5 bases; unmatched bases: 11. Germline CDR1 DFQATT, CDR2 SNEGSKA (reference sequence). The CDR3 protein is CSASGPSGERDTQYF. The CDR3 DNA is TGCAGTGCTAGCGGTCCTAGCGGAGAACGAGATACGCAGTATTTT.

This clonotype was picked up many times. The V call is TRBV7-2, the J call TRBJ1-2; 7 nucleotides line up with TRBD1. V lost 5 bases to trimming and J lost 4 bases; unmatched junction nucleotides: 10. This CDR3 has 15 residues. The germline V gene encodes CDR1 SGHTA and CDR2 FQGNSA. The CDR3 nucleotides are TGTGCCAGCAGCCAGACCTCGGACAGGCTCTATGGCTACACCTTC. Protein: CASSQTSDRLYGYTF.

The CDR3 nucleotides are TGCAGTGCGGAGCCCGGGGTTGGGGTTAACGAGCAGTACTTC. This gives the protein CSAEPGVGVNEQYF. The V and J genes are TRBV20-1 and TRBJ2-7; tentative D call: TRBD2 (5 bases). Trimming left V 6 bases short and J 5 bases short, with 20 bases between. Germline assignment: CDR1 DFQATT and CDR2 SNEGSKA (reference sequence). The length of the CDR3 is 14 residues.

This clonotype was observed many times. This chain connects TRBV5-1 to TRBJ2-1; 7 bases map to TRBD2. Germline CDR1 and CDR2: SGHRS and YFSETQ. This CDR3 is built from 16 residues. J lost 5 bases, V lost 5 bases, and 13 bases had no gene match. The CDR3 spells CASSPSGGASNNEQFF. The CDR3 DNA follows: TGCGCCAGCAGTCCCTCGGGGGGAGCAAGTAACAATGAGCAGTTCTTC.

This clonotype was seen many times. This sequence joins TRBV7-6 and TRBJ1-6; D uncertain. V was trimmed by 5 bases and J by 7 bases, leaving 15 bases between them. From germline, CDR1 is SGHVS and CDR2 FNYEAQ. This CDR3 is built from 15 residues. CDR3 DNA: TGTGCCAGCAGCAGAATGAACGGATTGAATTCACCCCTCCACTTT. Protein sequence: CASSRMNGLNSPLHF.

This clonotype appeared a few times. This chain connects TRBV4-2 to TRBJ1-5; D possibly corresponds to TRBD1 (5 bases). The germline V gene encodes CDR1 LGHNA and CDR2 YNFKEQ. V was cut by 0 bases and J by 9 bases, with 12 bases left in between. The CDR3 is made up of 14 amino acids. The CDR3 sequence is CASSQDIRVRPQHF. The CDR3 coding sequence is TGTGCCAGCAGCCAAGATATCAGGGTTCGGCCCCAGCATTTT.

This clonotype was counted ten times or more. The rearrangement uses TRBV7-2 and TRBJ1-2, with TRBD1 matching over 9 bases. The ends lost 5 bases at V and 6 bases at J; junction bases unmatched: 4. Germline V gene sequence: CDR1 SGHTA, CDR2 FQGNSA. The CDR3 spans 13 residues. This CDR3 is CASSPGTGHGYTF. The CDR3 DNA sequence: TGTGCCAGCAGCCCCGGGACAGGGCATGGCTACACCTTC.

Comments on this clonotype: This may stem from a read error, because a much larger clone lies one nucleotide away. The chain uses TRBV12-3 or TRBV12-4 and TRBJ1-4, with a possible D match to TRBD1 (6 bases). This CDR3 region has 14 residues. V was clipped by 6 bases and J by 3 bases, with 11 bases between them. The CDR3 DNA sequence: TGTGCCAGCAGCAGAAAGGGGGCTAATGAAAAACTGTTTTTT. It codes for CASSRKGANEKLFF.

This clonotype was recorded at least ten times. The chain couples TRBV18 to TRBJ2-5; D remains ambiguous. In germline, CDR1 is KGHSH, CDR2 LQKENI. The CDR3 spans 13 residues. V was clipped by 6 bases and J by 2 bases, with 10 bases between them. CDR3 region: CASSPAWQETQYF. The DNA of the CDR3 is TGTGCCAGCTCTCCCGCGTGGCAAGAGACCCAGTACTTC.

This clonotype came up many times. The chain combines TRBV5-4 with TRBJ2-1; TRBD2 matches at 9 bases. From germline, CDR1 is SGHNT and CDR2 YYREEE (reference sequence). The CDR3 runs to 16 residues. Unmatched junction bases numbered 8, after V lost 4 bases and J lost 3 bases. The CDR3 here is CASSPTGTSRYNEQFF. CDR3 nucleotides: TGTGCCAGCAGCCCTACCGGGACTAGCCGCTACAATGAGCAGTTCTTC.

This clonotype was seen repeatedly, ten times or more. CDR3 protein: CASSLDRAAFF. The CDR3 bases are TGTGCCAGCAGCCTGGACAGGGCAGCTTTCTTT. This sequence joins TRBV6-6 and TRBJ1-1; 8 bases fit TRBD1. Germline trimming cut 6 bases from V and 10 bases from J; bases unmatched to any gene: 4. Germline values: CDR1 MNHNY, CDR2 SVGAGI (reference sequence). CDR3 length equals 11 residues.

The rearrangement links TRBV6-5 to TRBJ1-1; perhaps TRBD1 as D (5 bases). In germline, CDR1 is MNHEY, CDR2 SVGAGI. The CDR3 contains 13 residues. V lost 6 bases and J lost 7, with 15 bases in between. The CDR3 sequence is CASSDRGGFEAFF. In DNA, the CDR3 is TGTGCCAGCAGCGACCGGGGCGGGTTTGAAGCTTTCTTT.

The chain has TRBV7-2 and TRBJ1-5; unclear D gene. The germline V and J ends were trimmed by 5 bases and 5 bases, with 10 bases remaining between them. The CDR3 totals 13 residues. CDR1 is SGHTA and CDR2 is FQGNSA in the germline V gene. In nucleotides, the CDR3 is TGTGCCAGCAGCCGTCTCGACCATCAGCCCCAGCATTTT. Its translation is CASSRLDHQPQHF.

This clonotype was seen ten or more times. This rearrangement joins TRBV6-2 or TRBV6-3 to TRBJ2-1; the match to TRBD2 covers 8 bases. The V gene's germline CDR1 is MNHEY and CDR2 SVGEGT. The CDR3 is 18 amino acids. Trimming took 0 bases from V and 6 from J; bases not matched to a gene: 13. The CDR3 reads CASSYSIGSGGRFNEQFF. For the CDR3, the DNA is TGTGCCAGCAGTTACTCGATAGGATCGGGGGGGCGTTTCAATGAGCAGTTCTTC.

The rearrangement joins TRBV5-1 to TRBJ2-2; unclear D gene. The CDR3 length is 12 residues. The V end was cut by 4 bases, the J end by 0 bases, with 1 base between. The germline V gene encodes CDR1 SGHRS and CDR2 YFSETQ. The CDR3 reads CASSTNTGELFF. The DNA for the CDR3 is TGCGCCAGCAGCACGAACACCGGGGAGCTGTTTTTT.

This clonotype occurred many times. This sequence joins TRBV11-3 and TRBJ2-2; D may be TRBD2 (7 bases). Per the germline V gene, CDR1 is SGHNT and CDR2 is YENEEA. The CDR3 loop spans 15 amino acids. Between the trimmed V and J ends, which lost 5 bases and 6 bases, there was a span of 16 bases. The CDR3 spells CASSPVRGGAGELFF. CDR3 bases: TGTGCCAGCAGCCCCGTTAGAGGGGGGGCCGGGGAGCTGTTTTTT.